The 4 T cell receptor beta chains below all came from one sample that was sequenced in a study of molecular identifiers for immune sequencing clone quantification. TCRdb redid the calling of the PCR reads with MiXCR, one entry per CDR3 protein. Of about 68,000 distinct CDR3 sequences listed, about a sixth are singletons. The source material was naive CD8+ T cells from blood, with Jurkat cell RNA spiked in. Subset indicated: FACS-sorted CD8+CD4-CCR7+CD45RA+ naive T cells. The source of these receptors is a human donor in good health. Some libraries in this study had Jurkat cell RNA spiked in.

This clonotype appeared many times. This chain links TRBV27 with TRBJ2-3; TRBD2 matches at 7 bases. Germline assignment: CDR1 MNHEY and CDR2 SMNVEV (reference sequence). Unmatched junction bases numbered 10, after V lost 2 bases and J lost 2 bases. The CDR3 is 17 residues long. This chain's CDR3 is CASSLILPAGTTDTQYF. CDR3 nucleotide sequence: TGTGCCAGCAGTTTAATCCTCCCAGCGGGAACCACAGATACGCAGTATTTT.

This clonotype was picked up many times. The gene calls are TRBV6-5 and TRBJ2-4; 8 nucleotides align to TRBD2. The CDR3 has 14 amino acids. The junction had 1 base not matched to a gene; V was cut back by 6 bases and J by 0 bases. Germline-derived CDR1 and CDR2 are MNHEY and SVGAGI. CDR3: CASRAGGAKNIQYF. The CDR3 DNA follows: TGTGCCAGCAGGGCGGGAGGAGCCAAAAACATTCAGTACTTC.

This clonotype was found many times. The rearrangement uses TRBV28 and TRBJ2-3, with D tentatively TRBD1 or TRBD2 (5 bases each). The V and J ends lost 5 bases and 3 bases respectively, with 15 bases between them. This CDR3 is 15 amino acids long. Per germline, CDR1 MDHEN and CDR2 SYDVKM. CDR3 DNA sequence: TGTGCCAGCAGTGGGCTCGGGGCCAAAACAGATACGCAGTATTTT. Its translation is CASSGLGAKTDTQYF.

Concerning this clonotype: A much more abundant neighbour one base away suggests this may be a read error. It is likely a read error, because the conserved phenylalanine at the end of the CDR3 is missing. The chain has TRBV19 and TRBJ1-1, with D possibly being TRBD1 (5 bases). Germline V gives CDR1 LNHDA, CDR2 SQIVND (reference sequence). The CDR3 sequence is 13 residues long. V lost 3 bases and J 4 bases, leaving 9 bases between the germline ends. The CDR3 spells CASSIAGSTEAFS. The CDR3 region has the DNA TGTGCCAGTAGTATTGCAGGGTCCACTGAAGCTTTCTCT.